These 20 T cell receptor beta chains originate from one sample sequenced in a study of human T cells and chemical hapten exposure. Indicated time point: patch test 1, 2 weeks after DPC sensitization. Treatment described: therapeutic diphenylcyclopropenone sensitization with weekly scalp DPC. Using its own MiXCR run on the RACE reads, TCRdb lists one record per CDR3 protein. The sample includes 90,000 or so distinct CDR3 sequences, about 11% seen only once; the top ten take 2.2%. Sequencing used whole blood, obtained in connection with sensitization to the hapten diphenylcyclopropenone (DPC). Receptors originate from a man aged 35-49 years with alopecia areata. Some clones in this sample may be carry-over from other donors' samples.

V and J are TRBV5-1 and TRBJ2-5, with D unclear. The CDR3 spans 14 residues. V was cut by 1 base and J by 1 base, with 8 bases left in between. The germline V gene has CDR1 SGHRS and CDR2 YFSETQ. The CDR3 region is CASSLQATQETQYF. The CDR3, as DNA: TGCGCCAGCAGCTTGCAAGCGACCCAAGAGACCCAGTACTTC.

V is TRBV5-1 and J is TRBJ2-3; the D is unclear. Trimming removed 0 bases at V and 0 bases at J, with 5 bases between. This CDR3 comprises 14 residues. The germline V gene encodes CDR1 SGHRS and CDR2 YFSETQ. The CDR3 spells CASSLETSTDTQYF. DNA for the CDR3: TGCGCCAGCAGCTTGGAAACTAGCACAGATACGCAGTATTTT.

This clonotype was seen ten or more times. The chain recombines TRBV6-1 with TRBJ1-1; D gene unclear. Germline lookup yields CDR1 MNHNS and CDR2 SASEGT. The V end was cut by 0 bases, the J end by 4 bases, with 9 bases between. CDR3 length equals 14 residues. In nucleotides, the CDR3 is TGTGCCAGCAGTGAAGCCGGGAGGTTCACTGAAGCTTTCTTT. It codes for CASSEAGRFTEAFF.

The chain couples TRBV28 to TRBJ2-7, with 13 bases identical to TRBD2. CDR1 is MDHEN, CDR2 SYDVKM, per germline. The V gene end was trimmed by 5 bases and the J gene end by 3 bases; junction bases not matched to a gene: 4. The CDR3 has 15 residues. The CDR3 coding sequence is TGTGCCAGCAGTGGACTAGCGGGAGTTTTCTACGAGCAGTACGTC. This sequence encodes CASSGLAGVFYEQYV.

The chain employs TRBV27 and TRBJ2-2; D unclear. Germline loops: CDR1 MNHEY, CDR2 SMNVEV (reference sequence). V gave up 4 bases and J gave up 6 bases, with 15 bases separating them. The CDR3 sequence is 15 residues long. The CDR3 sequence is CASSSGQGIPGELFF. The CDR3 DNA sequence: TGTGCCAGCAGTTCGGGCCAAGGGATCCCCGGGGAGCTGTTTTTT.

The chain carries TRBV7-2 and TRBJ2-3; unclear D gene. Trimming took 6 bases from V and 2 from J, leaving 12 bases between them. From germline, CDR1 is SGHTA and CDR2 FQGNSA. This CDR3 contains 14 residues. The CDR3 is CASSTGRTTDTQYF. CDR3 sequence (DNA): TGTGCCAGCAGTACTGGGCGGACCACAGATACGCAGTATTTT.

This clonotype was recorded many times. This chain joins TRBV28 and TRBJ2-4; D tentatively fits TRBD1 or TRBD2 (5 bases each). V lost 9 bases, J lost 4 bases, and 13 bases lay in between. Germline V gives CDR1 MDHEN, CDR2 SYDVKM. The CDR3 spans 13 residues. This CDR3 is CASTIGGKNIQYF. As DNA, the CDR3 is TGTGCCAGTACTATTGGGGGAAAAAACATTCAGTACTTC.

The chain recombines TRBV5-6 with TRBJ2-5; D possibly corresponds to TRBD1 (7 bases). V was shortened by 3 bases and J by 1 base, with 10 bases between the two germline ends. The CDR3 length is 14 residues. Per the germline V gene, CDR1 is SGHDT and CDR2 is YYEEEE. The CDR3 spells CASSSQGGQETQYF. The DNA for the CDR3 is TGTGCCAGCAGCTCCCAGGGGGGCCAAGAGACCCAGTACTTC.

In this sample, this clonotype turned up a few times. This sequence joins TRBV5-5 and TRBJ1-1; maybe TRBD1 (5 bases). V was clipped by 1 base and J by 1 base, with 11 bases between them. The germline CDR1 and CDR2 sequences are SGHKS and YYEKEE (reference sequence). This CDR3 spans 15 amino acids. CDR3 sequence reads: CASSLYGAGNTEAFF. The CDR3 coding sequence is TGTGCCAGCAGCTTGTACGGGGCCGGGAACACTGAAGCTTTCTTT.

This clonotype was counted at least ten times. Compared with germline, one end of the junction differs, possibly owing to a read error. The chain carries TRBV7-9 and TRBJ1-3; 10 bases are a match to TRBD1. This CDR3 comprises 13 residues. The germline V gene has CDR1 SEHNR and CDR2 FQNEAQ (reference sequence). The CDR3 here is CASSRTGGTTIYF. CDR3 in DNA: TGTGCCAGCAGTCGGACAGGGGGAACCACCATATATTTT.

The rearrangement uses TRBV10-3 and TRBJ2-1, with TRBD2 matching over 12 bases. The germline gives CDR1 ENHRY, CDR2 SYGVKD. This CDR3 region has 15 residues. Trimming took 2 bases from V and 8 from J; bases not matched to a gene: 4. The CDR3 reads CAISEGLAGSDEQFF. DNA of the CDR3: TGTGCCATCAGTGAGGGACTAGCGGGATCGGATGAGCAGTTCTTC.

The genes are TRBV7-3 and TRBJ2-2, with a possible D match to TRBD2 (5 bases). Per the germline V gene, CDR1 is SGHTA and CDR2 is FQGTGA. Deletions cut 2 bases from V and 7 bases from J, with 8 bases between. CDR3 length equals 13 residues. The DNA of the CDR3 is TGTGCCAGCAGCTTATATCGGGACGGGGAGCTGTTTTTT. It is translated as CASSLYRDGELFF.

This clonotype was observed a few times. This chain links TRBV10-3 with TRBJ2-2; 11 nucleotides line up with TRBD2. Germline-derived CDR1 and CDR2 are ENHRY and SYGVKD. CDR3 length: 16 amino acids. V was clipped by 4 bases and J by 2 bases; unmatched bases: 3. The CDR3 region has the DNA TGTGCCATCAGTGCGCTAGCGGGAGGAAACACCGGGGAGCTGTTTTTT. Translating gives CAISALAGGNTGELFF.

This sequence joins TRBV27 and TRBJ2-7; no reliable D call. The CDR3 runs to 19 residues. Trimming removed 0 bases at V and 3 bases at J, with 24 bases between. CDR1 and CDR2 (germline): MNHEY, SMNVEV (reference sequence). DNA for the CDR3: TGTGCCAGCAGTTTATCCCCCCCTCGGGCAGCCACAACTCACTACGAGCAGTACGTC. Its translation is CASSLSPPRAATTHYEQYV.

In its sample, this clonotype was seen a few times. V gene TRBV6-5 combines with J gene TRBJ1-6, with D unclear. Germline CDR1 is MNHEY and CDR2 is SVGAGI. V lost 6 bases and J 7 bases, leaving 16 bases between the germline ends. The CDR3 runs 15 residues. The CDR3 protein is CASSLTPPGNSPLHF. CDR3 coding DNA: TGTGCCAGCAGCCTTACTCCACCGGGGAATTCACCCCTCCACTTT.

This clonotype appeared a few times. The CDR3 region is CASSLGGGGDEQYV. The CDR3 DNA follows: TGTGCCAGCAGCTTGGGTGGGGGGGGAGACGAGCAGTACGTC. The chain uses TRBV7-9 and TRBJ2-7; 7 nucleotides align to TRBD2. V was clipped by 3 bases and J by 5 bases; unmatched bases: 7. The CDR3 runs to 14 residues. Germline V gene lookup returns CDR1 SEHNR and CDR2 FQNEAQ (reference sequence).

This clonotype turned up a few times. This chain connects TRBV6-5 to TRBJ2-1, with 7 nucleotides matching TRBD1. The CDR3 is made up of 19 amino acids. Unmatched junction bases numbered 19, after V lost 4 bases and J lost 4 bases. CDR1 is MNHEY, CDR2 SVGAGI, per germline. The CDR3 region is CASSLGDQGTGVLYNEQFF. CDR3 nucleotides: TGTGCCAGCAGTTTAGGGGATCAGGGAACAGGGGTGCTTTACAATGAGCAGTTCTTC.

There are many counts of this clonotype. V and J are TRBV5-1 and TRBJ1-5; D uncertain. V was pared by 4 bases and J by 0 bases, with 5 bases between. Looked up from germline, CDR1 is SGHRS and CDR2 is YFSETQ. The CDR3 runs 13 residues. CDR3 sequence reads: CASSQDSNQPQHF. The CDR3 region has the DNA TGCGCCAGCAGCCAGGATAGCAATCAGCCCCAGCATTTT.

This CDR3 reads CASSLTSGSPSYNEQFF. As DNA, the CDR3 is TGTGCCAGCAGCTTAACTAGCGGGAGCCCCTCCTACAATGAGCAGTTCTTC. The J gene is TRBJ2-1, the V gene TRBV7-2; 11 bases align to TRBD2. CDR1 SGHTA and CDR2 FQGNSA come from the germline V gene. The CDR3 loop spans 17 amino acids. The ends lost 2 bases at V and 0 bases at J; junction bases unmatched: 3.

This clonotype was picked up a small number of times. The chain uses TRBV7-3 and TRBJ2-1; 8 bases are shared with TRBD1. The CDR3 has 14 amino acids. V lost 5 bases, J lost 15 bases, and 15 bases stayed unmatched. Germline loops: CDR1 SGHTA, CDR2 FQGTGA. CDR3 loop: CASSITSGGGIMFF. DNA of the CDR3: TGTGCCAGCAGCATTACTTCAGGGGGCGGGATTATGTTCTTC.